This passage covers 7 T cell receptor beta chains from one sample sequenced in a study of cytomegalovirus exposure and HLA in healthy donors. 60 Vbeta and 13 Jbeta primers were used in PCR. Assay used: immunoSEQ multiplex PCR; TCRdb lists only in-frame clones, some missing. The sample shows some 150,000 clones, over 75% of them seen only once. The sequencing input was PBMCs. Receptor source: a man under 40 in good health and CMV-seropositive.

As for this clone: Additional DNA sequences in this sample encode the identical CDR3. The chain carries TRBV28 and TRBJ2-7, with 12 bases aligning to TRBD2. Germline V gives CDR1 MDHEN, CDR2 SYDVKM. This CDR3 has 14 residues. V shed 5 bases and J 1 base; nucleotides not matched to a gene: 0. The CDR3 region has the DNA TGTGCCAGCAGTCTAGCGGGAGGGTCCTACGAGCAGTACTTC. This gives the protein CASSLAGGSYEQYF.

The chain uses TRBV29-1 and TRBJ2-7; 10 bases match TRBD1. The CDR3 totals 12 residues. Germline V gene lookup returns CDR1 SQVTM and CDR2 ANQGSEA. Trimming cost V 6 bases and J 4 bases; bases outside gene matches: 3. The CDR3 spells CSVRQGAYEQYF. CDR3 bases: TGCAGCGTCCGACAGGGGGCGTACGAGCAGTACTTC.

J is TRBJ2-2 and V is TRBV11-2, with 10 bases that match TRBD2. Germline V CDR1 and CDR2: SGHAT, FQNNGV. Germline trimming cut 1 base from V and 7 bases from J; bases unmatched to any gene: 15. There are 19 residues in the CDR3. The DNA for the CDR3 is TGTGCCAGCAGCTTAGTCACGCTAGCGGGGGCGCGATCGGGCGGGGAGCTGTTTTTT. It encodes CASSLVTLAGARSGGELFF. The full variable domain, with the rest looked up from reference TRBV11-2 and TRBJ2-2, is EAGVAQSPRYKIIEKRQSVAFWCNPISGHATLYWYQQILGQGPKLLIQFQNNGVVDDSQLPKDRFSAERLKGVDSTLKIQPAKLEDSAVYLCASSLVTLAGARSGGELFFGEGSRLTVL.

The chain combines TRBV28 with TRBJ2-3; TRBD1 aligns across 7 bases. Germline V CDR1 and CDR2: MDHEN, SYDVKM. The CDR3 totals 15 residues. The trim removed 7 bases at V and 4 bases at J, leaving 11 bases unmatched. The chain's CDR3 is CASISTGPMPDTQYF. The CDR3 coding sequence is TGTGCCAGCATCTCGACAGGGCCCATGCCAGATACGCAGTATTTT.

The CDR3: CASSRQGPEAFF. Written as DNA, the CDR3 is TGTGCCAGCAGCCGACAGGGGCCTGAAGCTTTCTTT. The chain couples TRBV5-6 to TRBJ1-1; TRBD1 agrees at 8 bases. This CDR3 region has 12 residues. Germline CDR1 and CDR2: SGHDT and YYEEEE. Trimming removed 4 bases from V and 6 bases from J; junction bases left unmatched: 2. Supplemented by reference TRBV5-6 and TRBJ1-1, the full variable domain reads DAGVTQSPTHLIKTRGQQVTLRCSPKSGHDTVSWYQQALGQGPQFIFQYYEEEERQRGNFPDRFSGHQFPNYSSELNVNALLLGDSALYLCASSRQGPEAFFGQGTRLTVV.

This clone has only one observation. The chain combines TRBV19 with TRBJ2-6; a weak D match, TRBD1 (5 bases). Germline V lookup: CDR1 LNHDA, CDR2 SQIVND (reference sequence). Trimming left V 5 bases short and J 2 bases short, with 13 bases between. The CDR3 is made up of 16 amino acids. In DNA form, the CDR3 reads TGTGCCAGTAGTTTTGCCAGGGATCCTGGGGCCAACGTCCTGACTTTC. Its protein product is CASSFARDPGANVLTF.

CDR3 protein: CASSEGGNEQFF. The CDR3 bases are TGTGCCAGCAGCGAGGGAGGCAATGAGCAGTTCTTC. This chain joins TRBV9 and TRBJ2-1, with a possible D match to TRBD2 (6 bases). The CDR3 has 12 residues. V lost 3 bases and J lost 6, with 7 bases in between. In germline, CDR1 is SGDLS, CDR2 YYNGEE.